The T cell receptor (beta chain) under discussion was sequenced for a study of T-cell reconstitution after alpha-beta-depleted transplantation in children. Whole-study findings and limits: Some patients' high day-60 TCRbeta diversity was traced to surviving recipient T cells and thymic progenitors. Reportedly, alpha-beta T cells present about two months post-transplant originated from several hundred expanded clones of graft origin. The authors attributed T-cell counts and diversity one year after transplant mostly to newly produced T cells.

This clonotype appeared many times. The antigen is not known. Researchers prepared the TCRbeta library using unique molecular identifiers, the study reports. TCRdb reprocessed the PCR reads with MiXCR, giving one entry per CDR3 protein. The sample yields over 150,000 distinct CDR3 sequences, approximately 7% seen once. Trimming took off 5 bases at V and 5 bases at J, with 10 bases between the two ends. The CDR3 runs to 13 residues. Per germline, CDR1 SEHNR and CDR2 FQNEAQ (reference sequence). The sequence was obtained from a boy under 10 years old with acute lymphoblastic leukemia, due to receive a stem cell transplant. The starting material was PBMCs, obtained before TCRalphabeta/CD19-depleted stem cell transplant. The chain uses TRBV7-9 and TRBJ2-1; a possible D gene is TRBD2 (5 bases). CDR3 DNA: TGTGCCAGCAGCCCACCGGGGAACAATGAGCAGTTCTTC. It codes for CASSPPGNNEQFF.